Listed below are T cell receptor beta chains from one sample, sequenced in a study of cytomegalovirus exposure and HLA in healthy donors. TCRdb keeps only in-frame clones here, not all; method: immunoSEQ multiplex PCR. The table records about 130,000 clones, 80% of them present only once. Sequenced input: PBMCs. These receptors came from a man aged 35-49 years in good health and CMV-seronegative. Each CDR3 is given with its conserved first and last residue. A D gene is named only where the DNA matches it firmly. Not every row has a clone size; where given, it reads once, few, many or a size class.

length: 13; V: TRBV29-1; J: TRBJ2-3; size: -; D: TRBD1; DNA: TGCAGCGTGGAGACAGGGGGCGAGGATACGCAGTATTTT; CDR3: CSVETGGEDTQYF
length: 16; V: TRBV7-2; J: TRBJ2-3; size: -; D: TRBD1; DNA: TGTGCCAGCAGCTTAGAGGCAGGGGGTATCACAGATACGCAGTATTTT; CDR3: CASSLEAGGITDTQYF
length: 13; V: TRBV19; J: TRBJ2-5; size: -; D: -; DNA: TGTGCCAGTAGTATACAGTACCAAGAGACCCAGTACTTC; CDR3: CASSIQYQETQYF
length: 14; V: TRBV18; J: TRBJ1-1; size: -; D: -; DNA: TGTGCCAGCTCACCGGGCCCCGCGAACACTGAAGCTTTCTTT; CDR3: CASSPGPANTEAFF
length: 14; V: TRBV30; J: TRBJ2-3; size: few; D: -; DNA: TGTGCCTGGAGTCCCGGACTAAGCACAGATACGCAGTATTTT; CDR3: CAWSPGLSTDTQYF
length: 15; V: TRBV19; J: TRBJ2-2; size: -; D: -; DNA: TGTGCCAGTAGTACCCTACAGGACAGCACCGGGGAGCTGTTTTTT; CDR3: CASSTLQDSTGELFF
length: 13; V: TRBV19; J: TRBJ2-7; size: -; D: -; DNA: TGTGCCAGTAGTAGGGGGCTGGAGGACGAGCAGTACTTC; CDR3: CASSRGLEDEQYF
length: 16; V: TRBV5-1; J: TRBJ2-2; size: once; D: -; DNA: TGCGCCAGCAGCTCTTCAGGGGTCCTCAACACCGGGGAGCTGTTTTTT; CDR3: CASSSSGVLNTGELFF
length: 15; V: TRBV7-9; J: TRBJ2-4; size: -; D: -; DNA: TGTGCCAGCAGCCCCAGAGCGGAACTGTCAAACATTCAGTACTTC; CDR3: CASSPRAELSNIQYF
length: 17; V: TRBV6-1; J: TRBJ1-1; size: few; D: -; DNA: TGTGCCAGCAGTGAAAGGAAGGGGAAGGTCTCGAACACTGAAGCTTTCTTT; CDR3: CASSERKGKVSNTEAFF
length: 16; V: TRBV2; J: TRBJ1-1; size: -; D: -; DNA: TGTGCCAGCAGTGAAGCGCTTCTAGGCCTCGACACTGAAGCTTTCTTT; CDR3: CASSEALLGLDTEAFF
length: 13; V: TRBV14; J: TRBJ1-2; size: few; D: -; DNA: TGTGCCAGCAGCCAAGATATTAACTATGGCTACACCTTC; CDR3: CASSQDINYGYTF
length: 14; V: TRBV5-5; J: TRBJ2-1; size: -; D: -; DNA: TGTGCCAGCACCCGAGCAGGGAACGAATATGAGCAGTTCTTC; CDR3: CASTRAGNEYEQFF
length: 15; V: TRBV19; J: TRBJ1-4; size: -; D: TRBD1; DNA: TGTGCCAGTAGGCCCCCAGGGCAGGGGGTAGGAAAACTGTTTTTT; CDR3: CASRPPGQGVGKLFF
length: 15; V: TRBV6-1; J: TRBJ2-5; size: -; D: TRBD1; DNA: TGTGCCAGCAGATCTTGGGGGGGGACAGGGGAGACCCAGTACTTC; CDR3: CASRSWGGTGETQYF
length: 12; V: TRBV19; J: TRBJ1-2; size: -; D: -; DNA: TGTGCCAGTTCGGCGACAGAGTATGGCTACACCTTC; CDR3: CASSATEYGYTF
length: 13; V: TRBV14; J: TRBJ2-5; size: once; D: -; DNA: TGTGCCAGCAGTCAAGCCTTCCGGGGGACCCAGTACTTC; CDR3: CASSQAFRGTQYF
length: 16; V: TRBV5-1; J: TRBJ2-1; size: -; D: TRBD2; DNA: TGCGCCAGCAGCTTGGGTGGGACTAGCGGGGACAATGAGCAGTTCTTC; CDR3: CASSLGGTSGDNEQFF
length: 16; V: TRBV25-1; J: TRBJ2-2; size: -; D: -; DNA: TGTGCCAGCAGCCGAGGAGGGACAGTTAACACCGGGGAGCTGTTTTTT; CDR3: CASSRGGTVNTGELFF
length: 16; V: TRBV5-1; J: TRBJ2-1; size: -; D: TRBD2; DNA: TGCGCCAGCAGCCCCCCGGGACTAGAATCTTACAATGAGCAGTTCTTC; CDR3: CASSPPGLESYNEQFF
length: 13; V: TRBV5-1; J: TRBJ1-1; size: -; D: -; DNA: TGCGCCAGCAGCCGGATGTCGGGCACTGAAGCTTTCTTT; CDR3: CASSRMSGTEAFF
length: 19; V: TRBV12-5; J: TRBJ2-1; size: few; D: -; DNA: TGTGCTAGTGGTTTGGTGGTCGGTTCCGGGGGACTCTCCTACAATGAGCAGTTCTTC; CDR3: CASGLVVGSGGLSYNEQFF
length: 14; V: TRBV19; J: TRBJ2-5; size: -; D: -; DNA: TGTGCCAGTAGTATAGGGCGGGTCCAAGAGACCCAGTACTTC; CDR3: CASSIGRVQETQYF
length: 13; V: TRBV4-1; J: TRBJ1-2; size: few; D: -; DNA: TGCGCCAGCAGCCAAGGACAGGTTGTTGGCTACACCTTC; CDR3: CASSQGQVVGYTF
length: 17; V: TRBV27; J: TRBJ1-4; size: -; D: TRBD1; DNA: TGTGCCAGCAGTTTGAGGGATTCCGGGACAGTTAATGAAAAACTGTTTTTT; CDR3: CASSLRDSGTVNEKLFF
length: 14; V: TRBV6-1; J: TRBJ1-1; size: -; D: -; DNA: TGTGCCAGCAGATGGCCGGGTATGAACACTGAAGCTTTCTTT; CDR3: CASRWPGMNTEAFF
length: 13; V: TRBV27; J: TRBJ2-2; size: few; D: -; DNA: TGTGCCAGCAGTTCTAGACCCACCGGGGAGCTGTTTTTT; CDR3: CASSSRPTGELFF
length: 15; V: TRBV7-9; J: TRBJ2-5; size: -; D: -; DNA: TGTGCCAGCAGCTACCGCTTGGGGGCCACGGAGACCCAGTACTTC; CDR3: CASSYRLGATETQYF
length: 14; V: TRBV9; J: TRBJ2-1; size: -; D: TRBD1; DNA: TGTGCCAGCAGCCAGGGGGATTCCTACAATGAGCAGTTCTTC; CDR3: CASSQGDSYNEQFF
length: 15; V: TRBV27; J: TRBJ2-7; size: -; D: TRBD2; DNA: TGTGCCAGCAGTTCCCGCACTAGCGGACTCTACGAGCAGTACTTC; CDR3: CASSSRTSGLYEQYF
length: 15; V: TRBV7-2; J: TRBJ2-5; size: -; D: -; DNA: TGTGCCAGCAGCCCCCGAGACTTGGTCCAAGAGACCCAGTACTTC; CDR3: CASSPRDLVQETQYF
length: 12; V: TRBV6-5; J: TRBJ2-1; size: -; D: -; DNA: TGTGCCAGCAGTTACCGCGGACAGGAGCAGTTCTTC; CDR3: CASSYRGQEQFF
length: 14; V: TRBV28; J: TRBJ1-2; size: -; D: TRBD1; DNA: TGTGCCAGCAGTTTATTGGACAGGTTCTATGGCTACACCTTC; CDR3: CASSLLDRFYGYTF
length: 15; V: TRBV5-1; J: TRBJ2-1; size: -; D: -; DNA: TGCGCCAGCAGCTTTGGGGGCAGCTCCTACAATGAGCAGTTCTTC; CDR3: CASSFGGSSYNEQFF
length: 14; V: TRBV6-6; J: TRBJ1-1; size: few; D: TRBD1; DNA: TGTGCCAGCAGCCAAGACAGGGTGAACACTGAAGCTTTCTTT; CDR3: CASSQDRVNTEAFF
length: 15; V: TRBV9; J: TRBJ1-5; size: -; D: -; DNA: TGTGCCAGCAGCGTAGGCGGAAATAGCAATCAGCCCCAGCATTTT; CDR3: CASSVGGNSNQPQHF
length: 14; V: TRBV10-3; J: TRBJ2-2; size: -; D: -; DNA: TGTGCCATCAGTGCCGAGGGATGGGGCGGGGAGCTGTTTTTT; CDR3: CAISAEGWGGELFF
length: 15; V: TRBV5-4; J: TRBJ2-2; size: -; D: -; DNA: TGTGCCAGCAGCGAAATTTTAGGGGTACCCGGGGAGCTGTTTTTT; CDR3: CASSEILGVPGELFF
length: 12; V: TRBV2; J: TRBJ2-5; size: once; D: TRBD1; DNA: TGTGCCAGTGGGACAGCCCAAGAGACCCAGTACTTC; CDR3: CASGTAQETQYF
length: 14; V: TRBV5-4; J: TRBJ2-5; size: few; D: TRBD1; DNA: TGTGCCAGCAGCATGACAGGGGGCGAAGAGACCCAGTACTTC; CDR3: CASSMTGGEETQYF
length: 12; V: TRBV7-9; J: TRBJ1-6; size: few; D: -; DNA: TGTGCCAGCAGCCGAAGCAGGTCACCCCTCCACTTT; CDR3: CASSRSRSPLHF
length: 14; V: TRBV6-5; J: TRBJ1-1; size: -; D: TRBD1; DNA: TGTGCCAGCAGTTACCCAGGACAGGGGGCTGAAGCTTTCTTT; CDR3: CASSYPGQGAEAFF
length: 13; V: TRBV14; J: TRBJ1-2; size: -; D: -; DNA: TGTGCCAGCAGCGGGAGCGTATCGGGAGGCTACACCTTC; CDR3: CASSGSVSGGYTF
length: 16; V: TRBV5-6; J: TRBJ2-5; size: -; D: TRBD1; DNA: TGTGCCAGCAGCGTCGGACAGGGGAGGGCCTCGGAGACCCAGTACTTC; CDR3: CASSVGQGRASETQYF
length: 16; V: TRBV6-5; J: TRBJ1-2; size: -; D: TRBD1; DNA: TGTGCCAGCAGTTACGGACAGGGGGCGAGTAACTATGGCTACACCTTC; CDR3: CASSYGQGASNYGYTF
length: 16; V: TRBV5-1; J: TRBJ1-2; size: few; D: TRBD1; DNA: TGCGCCAGCAGCTTGGAGTCGAACAGGGGTGGCTATGGCTACACCTTC; CDR3: CASSLESNRGGYGYTF
length: 15; V: TRBV11-2; J: TRBJ1-1; size: -; D: TRBD1; DNA: TGTGCCAGCAGCCCCGGGACAGGGGCTAACACTGAAGCTTTCTTT; CDR3: CASSPGTGANTEAFF
length: 14; V: TRBV6-6; J: TRBJ1-3; size: few; D: -; DNA: TGTGCCAGCTCAGCGGACGTCTCTGGAAACACCATATATTTT; CDR3: CASSADVSGNTIYF